This T cell receptor (beta chain) is from a study of CD8+ T cells in alopecia areata. Germline loops: CDR1 SGHDT, CDR2 YYEEEE. The CDR3 runs 15 residues. Trimming cost V 4 bases and J 0 bases; bases outside gene matches: 4. Treatment: oral pan-JAK inhibitor, 5-10 mg twice daily. This clone has only a few counts. Sequencing templates came from extracted RNA that was reverse transcribed into cDNA. Only in-frame clones appear in the TCRdb table, and some are missing; sequencing was by immunoSEQ multiplex PCR. The sample lists tens of thousands of clones, about half seen once, with roughly 21% in the top ten.

This clonotype was sampled from a human donor with alopecia areata. The chain couples TRBV5-6 to TRBJ2-7, with TRBD2 matching over 10 bases. The sample consisted of CD8+ T cells sorted from blood, taken between weeks 36 and 40, from a patient treated with tofacitinib. The CDR3 reads CASSGRLAGSYEQYF. CDR3 DNA sequence: TGTGCCAGCAGCGGAAGACTAGCGGGCTCCTACGAGCAGTACTTC.